This entry lists 19 T cell receptor beta chains sequenced from one sample in a study of T-cell reconstitution after alpha-beta-depleted transplantation in children. A library of TCRbeta sequences, prepared with unique molecular identifiers, was generated. TCRdb processed the PCR reads anew with MiXCR; each CDR3 protein has one entry. This table holds 600,000 to 700,000 distinct CDR3 sequences, 15% to 20% found once. Sequencing used PBMCs from the stem cell graft donor, obtained from the stem cell graft. The receptor source for this set is a human donor who donated a stem cell graft to a child with acute myeloid leukemia.

This clonotype turned up a few times. The chain recombines TRBV5-1 with TRBJ2-2; D uncertain. V was pared by 0 bases and J by 7 bases, with 16 bases between. From germline, CDR1 is SGHRS and CDR2 YFSETQ. The CDR3 is 16 residues long. The CDR3 here is CASSLELTVGIGELFF. In DNA form, the CDR3 reads TGCGCCAGCAGCTTGGAGCTCACAGTTGGGATCGGGGAGCTGTTTTTT.

This clonotype was detected many times. The chain links TRBV24-1 to TRBJ1-1; a possible D gene is TRBD1 (6 bases). The CDR3 sequence is 15 residues long. The germline V gene has CDR1 KGHDR and CDR2 SFDVKD. Deletions cut 5 bases from V and 5 bases from J, with 17 bases between. DNA for the CDR3: TGTGCCACCAGTGGGACGACAGGAGCAGCGACTGAAGCTTTCTTT. Its translation: CATSGTTGAATEAFF.

CDR3 nucleotides: TGTGCCAGTAGCGGGGGAGACACCGGGGAGCTGTTTTTT. As protein: CASSGGDTGELFF. The genes are TRBV6-4 and TRBJ2-2; TRBD2 matches 9 bases. The CDR3 consists of 13 residues. Trimming cost V 9 bases and J 3 bases; bases outside gene matches: 2. In germline, CDR1 is MRHNA, CDR2 SNTAGT.

V gene TRBV15 combines with J gene TRBJ2-7; D may be TRBD1 (6 bases). Trimming took off 0 bases at V and 3 bases at J, with 18 bases between the two ends. In germline, CDR1 is LNHNV, CDR2 YYDKDF (reference sequence). The CDR3 extends over 17 amino acids. The CDR3 DNA follows: TGTGCCACCAGCAGAGATCGAAGGGCAGGGGCCCTCTACGAGCAGTACTTC. This encodes CATSRDRRAGALYEQYF.

This rearrangement joins TRBV21-1 to TRBJ1-4; TRBD1 is the table's D call, not checked against the DNA. TRBV21-1 is a known pseudogene. The CDR3 loop spans 15 amino acids. CDR3 sequence reads: CASSNGLPEREKLFF. In DNA, the CDR3 is TGTGCCAGCAGCAACGGACTCCCGGAACGAGAAAAACTGTTTTTT.

The chain combines TRBV20-1 with TRBJ2-3; D gene ambiguous. Trimming removed 0 bases at V and 0 bases at J, with 10 bases between. This CDR3 comprises 15 residues. Germline-derived CDR1 and CDR2 are DFQATT and SNEGSKA (reference sequence). The CDR3 is CSARDYRTSTDTQYF. The CDR3 DNA reads TGCAGTGCTAGAGATTACCGCACTAGCACAGATACGCAGTATTTT.

This clonotype was recorded a few times. V gene TRBV6-1 combines with J gene TRBJ2-2, with 11 bases fitting TRBD1. Germline assignment: CDR1 MNHNS and CDR2 SASEGT. This CDR3 is 16 amino acids long. The V and J ends lost 6 bases and 4 bases, in that order; junction bases with no gene match: 7. CDR3 amino acids: CASRKTGTGGTGELFF. Written as DNA, the CDR3 is TGTGCCAGCAGAAAAACCGGGACAGGGGGCACCGGGGAGCTGTTTTTT.

This clonotype has only a few counts. The chain carries TRBV5-1 and TRBJ1-4; maybe TRBD1 (6 bases). V lost 5 bases to trimming and J lost 0 bases, with 14 bases between them. The CDR3 contains 16 residues. The germline V gene has CDR1 SGHRS and CDR2 YFSETQ. CDR3 protein: CASRTGPGSTNEKLFF. The CDR3, as DNA: TGCGCCAGCAGGACAGGACCGGGATCAACTAATGAAAAACTGTTTTTT.

The rearrangement uses TRBV4-2 and TRBJ2-3; perhaps D is TRBD1 or TRBD2 (5 bases each). This CDR3 contains 14 residues. Germline CDR1 LGHNA, CDR2 YNFKEQ. The V gene lost 1 base and the J gene lost 3 bases, with 8 bases spanning the gap. The CDR3 sequence: CASSQGRETDTQYF. In DNA form, the CDR3 reads TGTGCCAGCAGCCAAGGCAGGGAGACAGATACGCAGTATTTT.

Many counts were recorded for this clonotype. The V call is TRBV20-1, the J call TRBJ1-5; a possible D gene is TRBD1 (6 bases). The CDR3 is made up of 14 amino acids. V shed 3 bases and J shed 8 bases, with 17 bases lying between them. Germline-derived CDR1 and CDR2 are DFQATT and SNEGSKA (reference sequence). The CDR3 nucleotides are TGCAGTGCTAGTGTGCGACAGGCGAGGGAGCCCCAGCATTTT. It codes for CSASVRQAREPQHF.

The chain joins TRBV5-1 to TRBJ1-1; D gene ambiguous. Germline V gives CDR1 SGHRS, CDR2 YFSETQ. Trimming removed 0 bases from V and 5 bases from J, with 11 bases in between. The CDR3 is made up of 14 amino acids. The CDR3 loop reads CASSLALGETEAFF. For the CDR3, the DNA is TGCGCCAGCAGCTTGGCCCTGGGTGAAACTGAAGCTTTCTTT.

J is TRBJ1-5 and V is TRBV7-2; D not certain. Germline CDR1 and CDR2: SGHTA and FQGNSA. V was shortened by 5 bases and J by 6 bases, with 20 bases between the two germline ends. CDR3 length: 16 amino acids. The CDR3 DNA reads as TGTGCCAGCAGCATGTGGCGCAGGTGGTTCGGTCAGCCCCAGCATTTT. Translated, it gives CASSMWRRWFGQPQHF.

With respect to this clonotype: A much more abundant neighbour one base away suggests this may be a read error. The V and J genes are TRBV7-2 and TRBJ1-1, with TRBD1 as a possible D gene (6 bases). V lost 5 bases and J lost 4, with 17 bases in between. Germline V gene lookup returns CDR1 SGHTA and CDR2 FQGNSA. This CDR3 comprises 15 residues. The CDR3 loop reads CASSGGGSRLTEAFF. In DNA form, the CDR3 reads TGTGCCAGCAGCGGCGGGGGCAGCCGACTCACTGAAGCTTTCTTT.

The gene calls are TRBV6-5 and TRBJ2-4; D remains unclear. This CDR3 has 18 residues. Germline CDR1 and CDR2: MNHEY and SVGAGI. V was cut by 4 bases and J by 0 bases, with 19 bases left in between. CDR3 DNA: TGTGCCAGCAGTTTCAACATCGATTCCGAGCTAGCCAAAAACATTCAGTACTTC. Amino acids: CASSFNIDSELAKNIQYF.

This clonotype was observed many times. This chain uses TRBV7-6 with TRBJ2-1; no clear D. The V and J ends lost 3 bases and 0 bases respectively, with 15 bases between them. Looked up from germline, CDR1 is SGHVS and CDR2 is FNYEAQ. There are 17 residues in the CDR3. The CDR3 sequence: CASSFSRTLGSYNEQFF. CDR3 bases: TGTGCCAGCAGCTTCTCGCGAACTCTAGGCTCCTACAATGAGCAGTTCTTC. The full variable domain, with the rest looked up from reference TRBV7-6 and TRBJ2-1, is GAGVSQSPRYKVTKRGQDVALRCDPISGHVSLYWYRQALGQGPEFLTYFNYEAQQDKSGLPNDRFSAERPEGSISTLTIQRTEQRDSAMYRCASSFSRTLGSYNEQFFGPGTRLTVL.

This clonotype was recorded a few times. This rearrangement joins TRBV7-2 to TRBJ1-1; D remains ambiguous. The V end was cut by 5 bases, the J end by 0 bases, with 7 bases between. This CDR3 has 13 amino acids. Looked up from germline, CDR1 is SGHTA and CDR2 is FQGNSA. In nucleotides, the CDR3 is TGTGCCAGCAGCGATGGCCTGAACACTGAAGCTTTCTTT. Translation: CASSDGLNTEAFF.

In its sample, this clonotype was seen a few times. The rearrangement uses TRBV7-9 and TRBJ1-1; no definite D call. Germline values: CDR1 SEHNR, CDR2 FQNEAQ (reference sequence). The CDR3 is 14 residues long. V was pared by 0 bases and J by 6 bases, with 11 bases between. Written as DNA, the CDR3 is TGTGCCAGCAGCTTAGCAATGGGTTTGGCTGAAGCTTTCTTT. It codes for CASSLAMGLAEAFF. The complete variable domain, with remaining parts taken from reference TRBV7-9 and TRBJ1-1, reads DTGVSQNPRHKITKRGQNVTFRCDPISEHNRLYWYRQTLGQGPEFLTYFQNEAQLEKSRLLSDRFSAERPKGSFSTLEIQRTEQGDSAMYLCASSLAMGLAEAFFGQGTRLTVV.

This clonotype was counted at least ten times. This chain uses TRBV7-6 with TRBJ2-3, with D possibly matching TRBD2 (6 bases). The V end was cut by 5 bases, the J end by 1 base, with 10 bases between. The CDR3 is made up of 14 amino acids. Germline-derived CDR1 and CDR2 are SGHVS and FNYEAQ. Written as DNA, the CDR3 is TGTGCCAGCAGCCCCAGACTAGGCACAGATACGCAGTATTTT. Its translation: CASSPRLGTDTQYF.

The table lists this clonotype with many counts. V usage is TRBV29-1 and J usage is TRBJ2-3, with unresolved D. In germline, CDR1 is SQVTM, CDR2 ANQGSEA. V was shortened by 0 bases and J by 4 bases, with 5 bases between the two germline ends. There are 12 residues in the CDR3. CDR3 loop: CSVEDRADTQYF. As DNA, the CDR3 is TGCAGCGTTGAAGATCGGGCAGATACGCAGTATTTT.